This T cell receptor (beta chain) was captured by sequencing in a study of metastatic and nonmetastatic thyroid tumors (dated by TCRdb to 2020 to 2021). With regard to the full study: For patients with malignant and with benign thyroid disease, the researchers compared repertoires between peripheral blood samples and tumor or nodule tissue samples.

The library was prepared using PCR. Sequencing took place on an Illumina HiSeq 4000. High-throughput sequencing was used to profile the TCR beta-chain CDR3 region of every patient. The authors' pipeline ran thus. Drawing on CDR3 differences between clinicopathological groups, the researchers built a classifier meant to tell apart patients with distant-metastatic papillary thyroid cancer. To measure repertoire diversity the researchers used the Shannon index, while the Morisita-Horn index served to gauge how similar the tumor and blood repertoires were. TCRdb applied fastp at Q25 and MiXCR to the public reads, then kept only in-frame beta chains. What appears here as the V and J calls and clone size reflects TCRdb's work, not the paper's. Here the sample has fewer than 40,000 clones; 20% to 25% occur a single time. The ten largest clones add up to 9.2% of the sample. Remarks on this clone: It has no known antigen specificity. The sample holds no much larger clone one base away, and base qualities are not on file.

Points the paper makes about the study in general: In both blood and tumor samples, TCR beta diversity was reported to be significantly higher in malignant tumors than in benign nodules.

Before undergoing thyroid surgery, none of the patients had been given any kind of treatment. The study retrospectively analysed patient clinical samples collected from about 2012 to 2019 using T-cell receptor beta sequencing. The CDR3 starts with the cysteine, ends with the phenylalanine, and has 12 residues. The only DNA kept is the CDR3, 36 bases in frame from the first base. CDR1 SGHTA and CDR2 FQGNSA were looked up in the germline V gene. Relative to germline, V is 4 bases shorter and J is 9 bases shorter, with 10 bases between their ends. Sequenced input: blood. This sequence originates from a female donor with papillary thyroid cancer or a benign thyroid nodule (not recorded which). Some clones in this sample may be carry-over from other donors' samples. This chain joins TRBV7-2 to TRBJ2-1; the best D guess is TRBD1, with 5 bases matching. The nucleotide sequence reads TGTGCCAGCAGCTCGGTTAGGGGTGAGCAGTTCTTC. Translated, it gives CASSSVRGEQFF.